The 6 T cell receptor beta chains below all came from one sample that was sequenced in a study of technical replicates of blood from a few donors (dated by TCRdb to the late 2010s). The method was the immunoSEQ multiplex PCR assay. TCRdb mirrors the immuneACCESS table, restricted to in-frame sequences. Some clones are absent from its copies; in checked studies, under half trace to an unresolved V gene, and the reason for the others is unknown. In all, the sample holds 68,000 or so clones, and around 91% of those were seen once. The ten largest clones take up 0.38% of the sample. Sequencing used T cells isolated from PBMCs. Receptors originate from a human donor in good health.

The chain links TRBV29-1 to TRBJ1-4, with 7 positions matching TRBD1. V lost 5 bases to trimming and J lost 7 bases; unmatched junction nucleotides: 1. From germline, CDR1 is SQVTM and CDR2 ANQGSEA. This CDR3 has 11 residues. The CDR3 spells CSVKGAEKLFF. The DNA of the CDR3 is TGCAGCGTTAAGGGGGCTGAAAAACTGTTTTTT.

The V and J genes are TRBV30 and TRBJ1-4; no firm D call. The germline V gene encodes CDR1 GTSNPN and CDR2 SVGIG (reference sequence). V was trimmed by 0 bases and J by 1 base, leaving 6 bases between them. This CDR3 is 14 amino acids long. The CDR3 nucleotides are TGTGCCTGGAGTGTAGGACTAACTAATGAAAAACTGTTTTTT. This encodes CAWSVGLTNEKLFF.

This chain uses TRBV14 with TRBJ2-6, with D unclear. V was cut by 4 bases and J by 0 bases, with 7 bases left in between. CDR3 length: 15 amino acids. Germline lookup yields CDR1 SGHDN and CDR2 FVKESK. The CDR3 sequence is CASSLFHSGANVLTF. In DNA form, the CDR3 reads TGTGCCAGCAGCCTTTTCCACTCTGGGGCCAACGTCCTGACTTTC.

The J gene is TRBJ2-2, the V gene TRBV9; TRBD2 agrees at 7 bases. The V gene's germline CDR1 is SGDLS and CDR2 YYNGEE. Losses at the gene ends were 0 bases for V and 0 bases for J; bases not matched to a gene: 2. The length of the CDR3 is 16 residues. The CDR3 reads CASSVGGGTNTGELFF. The CDR3 nucleotides are TGTGCCAGCAGCGTAGGGGGGGGGACGAACACCGGGGAGCTGTTTTTT.

This clone has only one observation. This rearrangement joins TRBV7-9 to TRBJ1-5, with D perhaps TRBD1 (6 bases). The CDR3 extends over 15 amino acids. CDR1 and CDR2 (germline): SEHNR, FQNEAQ (reference sequence). V was pared by 3 bases and J by 3 bases, with 12 bases between. CDR3 DNA sequence: TGTGCCAGCAGCTTGGATCAGGGGCACAATCAGCCCCAGCATTTT. This translates into CASSLDQGHNQPQHF.

The chain links TRBV28 to TRBJ1-5; D may be TRBD1 (6 bases). Between the trimmed V and J ends, which lost 4 bases and 3 bases, there was a span of 19 bases. Germline V gene lookup returns CDR1 MDHEN and CDR2 SYDVKM. CDR3 length: 17 residues. The CDR3 here is CASSYSYNTGPNQPQHF. Written as DNA, the CDR3 is TGTGCCAGCAGTTACAGTTATAATACAGGGCCCAATCAGCCCCAGCATTTT.